These 24 T cell receptor beta chains came from one sample sequenced in a study of blood T cell repertoires in COVID-19. Generated by immunoSEQ multiplex PCR, the TCRdb table keeps only in-frame clones and is missing some. The profile covers about 60,000 clones, with 88% appearing a single time and under 4% taken by the ten largest. The sequencing sample was made of peripheral blood. Receptor source: a man in his 70s with acute or convalescent COVID-19.

CDR3 protein: CASLEVRDTEAFF. In nucleotides, the CDR3 is TGTGCCAGCCTCGAGGTGAGGGACACTGAAGCTTTCTTT. The rearrangement joins TRBV2 to TRBJ1-1; D gene uncertain. The CDR3 extends over 13 amino acids. V lost 8 bases and J lost 3, with 13 bases in between. Germline CDR1 SNHLY, CDR2 FYNNEI.

The chain links TRBV7-3 to TRBJ2-3, with 9 bases lining up with TRBD2. V trimming: 5 bases; J trimming: 7 bases; junction bases outside the gene matches: 13. Germline assignment: CDR1 SGHTA and CDR2 FQGTGA. The CDR3 loop spans 16 amino acids. The CDR3 coding sequence is TGTGCCAGCAGCCCCGCGGGGGGCGGGGGGGCATATACGCAGTATTTT. Translation gives CASSPAGGGGAYTQYF.

The rearrangement joins TRBV2 to TRBJ1-5; TRBD1 is a possible D gene (6 bases). Trimming left V 4 bases short and J 7 bases short, with 17 bases between. The CDR3 contains 15 residues. The germline V gene has CDR1 SNHLY and CDR2 FYNNEI. The CDR3 is CASSANANRAQPQHF. CDR3 nucleotide sequence: TGTGCCAGCAGTGCGAACGCCAACAGGGCACAGCCCCAGCATTTT.

This chain links TRBV9 with TRBJ2-2; 8 bases line up with TRBD2. The CDR3 consists of 14 residues. V dropped 7 bases and J dropped 1; count of bases not matched to a gene: 3. The germline gives CDR1 SGDLS, CDR2 YYNGEE. This chain's CDR3 is CASGLAGNTGELFF. As DNA, the CDR3 is TGTGCCAGCGGGCTAGCGGGGAACACCGGGGAGCTGTTTTTT.

J is TRBJ2-7 and V is TRBV30, with TRBD1 as a possible D gene (7 bases). CDR1 and CDR2 from the germline V gene are GTSNPN and SVGIG (reference sequence). This CDR3 comprises 13 residues. The V and J ends lost 5 bases and 4 bases respectively, with 15 bases between them. The CDR3 is CAWAGQIPYEQYF. The CDR3 bases are TGTGCCTGGGCGGGACAGATCCCGTACGAGCAGTACTTC.

The V and J genes are TRBV2 and TRBJ2-7; 9 nucleotides agree with TRBD1. Trimming took 8 bases from V and 3 from J; bases not matched to a gene: 11. CDR1 SNHLY and CDR2 FYNNEI come from the germline V gene. The CDR3 consists of 15 residues. The CDR3: CASANPGTGNYEQYF. The CDR3 region has the DNA TGTGCCAGCGCTAACCCCGGGACAGGGAACTACGAGCAGTACTTC.

The chain joins TRBV11-2 to TRBJ2-4, with D hard to call. From germline, CDR1 is SGHAT and CDR2 FQNNGV. The length of the CDR3 is 18 residues. V gave up 1 base and J gave up 0 bases, with 16 bases separating them. CDR3 amino acids: CASSLGAWQQLAKNIQYF. As DNA, the CDR3 is TGTGCCAGCAGCTTAGGGGCATGGCAGCAACTAGCCAAAAACATTCAGTACTTC. Together with reference TRBV11-2 and TRBJ2-4, the CDR3 gives the full variable domain: EAGVAQSPRYKIIEKRQSVAFWCNPISGHATLYWYQQILGQGPKLLIQFQNNGVVDDSQLPKDRFSAERLKGVDSTLKIQPAKLEDSAVYLCASSLGAWQQLAKNIQYFGAGTRLSVL.

The rearrangement joins TRBV4-3 to TRBJ2-1; 13 nucleotides align to TRBD2. Unmatched junction bases numbered 9, after V lost 3 bases and J lost 1 base. The CDR3 length is 19 residues. Germline CDR1 LGHNA, CDR2 YSLEER. Written as DNA, the CDR3 is TGCGCCAGCAGCCACCCGACTAGCGGGGGGTCGAAATCCTACAATGAGCAGTTCTTC. Encoded protein: CASSHPTSGGSKSYNEQFF.

This clone appeared a few times. The rearrangement joins TRBV10-3 to TRBJ1-6; D is ambiguous. With 0 bases removed from V and 7 bases from J, the gap between germline ends came to 13 bases. The CDR3 is 16 residues long. Germline V gene lookup returns CDR1 ENHRY and CDR2 SYGVKD. This chain's CDR3 is CAISESPGKTNSPLHF. The CDR3 DNA reads TGTGCCATCAGTGAGTCCCCCGGCAAGACAAATTCACCCCTCCACTTT.

The genes are TRBV30 and TRBJ1-4; weak D call: TRBD1 (5 bases). The germline V gene encodes CDR1 GTSNPN and CDR2 SVGIG (reference sequence). The CDR3 is 11 residues long. V was trimmed by 0 bases and J by 11 bases, leaving 7 bases between them. The CDR3 DNA sequence: TGTGCCTGGAGTGTGGGGCGGAAACTGTTTTTT. Amino acids: CAWSVGRKLFF.

The chain is built from TRBV9 and TRBJ1-2; 7 bases fit TRBD1. The CDR3 consists of 14 residues. V trimming: 6 bases; J trimming: 5 bases; junction bases outside the gene matches: 10. Germline-derived CDR1 and CDR2 are SGDLS and YYNGEE. CDR3 loop: CASTVPGQPYGYTF. CDR3 DNA: TGTGCCAGCACCGTCCCGGGACAGCCTTATGGCTACACCTTC.

CDR3 in amino acids: CAWTMDSEAFF. DNA for the CDR3: TGTGCCTGGACTATGGACAGTGAAGCTTTCTTT. The rearrangement links TRBV30 to TRBJ1-1, with D perhaps matching TRBD1 (6 bases). The CDR3 contains 11 residues. Germline CDR1 reads GTSNPN; CDR2 reads SVGIG (reference sequence). V lost 4 bases and J 7 bases, leaving 10 bases between the germline ends.

The V and J genes are TRBV18 and TRBJ1-6; 10 nucleotides line up with TRBD1. Germline assignment: CDR1 KGHSH and CDR2 LQKENI. The CDR3 consists of 16 residues. Trimming at V came to 1 base and at J to 8 bases, leaving 5 bases not matched to a gene. The CDR3 region has the DNA TGTGCCAGCTCACCACGACAGACAGGGGGCGATTCACCCCTCCACTTT. It codes for CASSPRQTGGDSPLHF.

This clone showed up just a few times. The rearrangement joins TRBV27 to TRBJ2-3; TRBD2 aligns across 10 bases. CDR1 and CDR2 from the germline V gene are MNHEY and SMNVEV (reference sequence). V shed 6 bases, J shed 3 bases, and the junction held 3 bases outside the gene matches. This CDR3 has 14 residues. This CDR3 reads CASSWTSGTDTQYF. CDR3 in DNA: TGTGCCAGCAGCTGGACTAGCGGTACAGATACGCAGTATTTT.

The chain recombines TRBV7-2 with TRBJ1-5; 10 nucleotides align to TRBD1. The CDR3 runs 17 residues. The trim removed 5 bases at V and 6 bases at J, leaving 13 bases unmatched. Germline V CDR1 and CDR2: SGHTA, FQGNSA. The CDR3 here is CASSGGRDRGVGQPQHF. DNA for the CDR3: TGTGCCAGCAGCGGGGGGAGGGACAGGGGAGTAGGTCAGCCCCAGCATTTT. Full variable domain (remainder filled in from reference TRBV7-2 and TRBJ1-5): GAGVSQSPSNKVTEKGKDVELRCDPISGHTALYWYRQSLGQGLEFLIYFQGNSAPDKSGLPSDRFSAERTGGSVSTLTIQRTQQEDSAVYLCASSGGRDRGVGQPQHFGDGTRLSIL.

The V call is TRBV7-2, the J call TRBJ2-7; possibly TRBD1 for D (6 bases). CDR1 is SGHTA, CDR2 FQGNSA, per germline. Trimming pared 0 bases from V and 3 bases from J, leaving 12 bases between. This CDR3 spans 15 amino acids. DNA for the CDR3: TGTGCCAGCAGCTTAGCGGGGGCTCCTTACTACGAGCAGTACTTC. Translation gives CASSLAGAPYYEQYF. The variable domain in full, with the rest retrieved from reference TRBV7-2 and TRBJ2-7, is GAGVSQSPSNKVTEKGKDVELRCDPISGHTALYWYRQSLGQGLEFLIYFQGNSAPDKSGLPSDRFSAERTGGSVSTLTIQRTQQEDSAVYLCASSLAGAPYYEQYFGPGTRLTVT.

The chain uses TRBV13 and TRBJ2-3, with D perhaps TRBD1 (6 bases). The germline V gene encodes CDR1 PRHDT and CDR2 FYEKMQ (reference sequence). Trimming shortened V by 5 bases and J by 0 bases, and 12 bases separated the two germline ends. The CDR3 covers 15 residues. The CDR3 loop reads CASSTPDRSTDTQYF. The CDR3, as DNA: TGTGCCAGCAGCACCCCGGACAGAAGCACAGATACGCAGTATTTT.

The chain has TRBV18 and TRBJ1-1; 10 nucleotides match TRBD1. With V trimmed by 6 bases and J by 3 bases, 13 bases remained unmatched. Germline values: CDR1 KGHSH, CDR2 LQKENI. CDR3 size: 17 residues. The chain's CDR3 is CASSPGQGGWKDTEAFF. In DNA, the CDR3 is TGTGCCAGCTCCCCCGGACAGGGGGGTTGGAAAGACACTGAAGCTTTCTTT.

The chain carries TRBV6-2 or TRBV6-3 and TRBJ2-7, with 8 bases fitting TRBD1. Germline assignment: CDR1 MNHEY and CDR2 SVGEGT. Trimming took 2 bases from V and 3 from J; bases not matched to a gene: 6. This CDR3 contains 15 residues. CDR3 residues: CASSYDRGLNYEQYF. In nucleotides, the CDR3 is TGTGCCAGCAGTTACGACAGGGGCCTGAACTACGAGCAGTACTTC.

The V gene is TRBV5-6, the J gene TRBJ1-4; D unresolved. The germline V and J ends were trimmed by 0 bases and 7 bases, with 10 bases remaining between them. The CDR3 consists of 14 residues. The germline CDR1 and CDR2 sequences are SGHDT and YYEEEE. CDR3 in amino acids: CASSLDGDGEKLFF. The CDR3 DNA reads as TGTGCCAGCAGCTTGGACGGGGATGGTGAAAAACTGTTTTTT.

V and J are TRBV4-3 and TRBJ2-6; D might be TRBD2 (5 bases). This CDR3 region has 17 residues. Germline V CDR1 and CDR2: LGHNA, YSLEER. V was pared by 1 base and J by 2 bases, with 12 bases between. The CDR3 sequence is CASSQVLREAGANVLTF. DNA of the CDR3: TGCGCCAGCAGCCAAGTTCTGAGGGAAGCTGGGGCCAACGTCCTGACTTTC.

The genes are TRBV29-1 and TRBJ2-3, with 13 bases fitting TRBD2. V trimming: 2 bases; J trimming: 1 base; junction bases outside the gene matches: 3. This CDR3 spans 16 amino acids. CDR1 and CDR2 (germline): SQVTM, ANQGSEA. CDR3 coding DNA: TGCAGCGTTGAATTTGGGACTAGCGGGGGCACAGATACGCAGTATTTT. Translating it yields CSVEFGTSGGTDTQYF.

The table lists this clone with a count of one. This rearrangement joins TRBV6-2 or TRBV6-3 to TRBJ2-5; D is perhaps TRBD1 (6 bases). The V end was cut by 7 bases, the J end by 1 base, with 13 bases between. This CDR3 is 14 amino acids long. Germline CDR1 is MNHEY and CDR2 is SVGEGT. The CDR3 DNA sequence: TGTGCCAGCACCCCGCTAGGGGGCCAAGAGACCCAGTACTTC. Protein: CASTPLGGQETQYF.

The chain has TRBV21-1 and TRBJ1-1; TRBD1 is taken as the D call from the table, unchecked against the DNA. TRBV21-1 is reported as a pseudogene. The CDR3 spans 19 residues. CDR3 in DNA: TGTGCCAGCAGCAAAGCCCACCCGGGACACCTAAACTTGAGCACTGAAGCTTTCTTT. Its translation is CASSKAHPGHLNLSTEAFF.